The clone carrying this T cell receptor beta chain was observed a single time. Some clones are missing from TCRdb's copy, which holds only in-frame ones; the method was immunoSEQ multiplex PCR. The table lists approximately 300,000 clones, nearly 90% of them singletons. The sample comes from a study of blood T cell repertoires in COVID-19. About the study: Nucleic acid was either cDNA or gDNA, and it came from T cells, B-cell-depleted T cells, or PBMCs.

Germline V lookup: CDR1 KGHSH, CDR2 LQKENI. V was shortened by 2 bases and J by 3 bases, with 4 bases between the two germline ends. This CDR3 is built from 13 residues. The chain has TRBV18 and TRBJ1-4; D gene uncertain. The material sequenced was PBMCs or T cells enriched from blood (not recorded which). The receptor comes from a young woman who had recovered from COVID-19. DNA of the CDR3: TGTGCCAGCTCACCATCGGCTAATGAAAAACTGTTTTTT. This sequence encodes CASSPSANEKLFF.